This is a list of T cell receptor beta chains from one sample in a study of blood T cell repertoires in COVID-19. TCRdb keeps only in-frame clones here, not all; method: immunoSEQ multiplex PCR. Of some 110,000 clones in the sample, around four fifths were seen once. Sequencing was performed on peripheral blood. These receptors all stem from a woman between 70 and 85 years old with acute or convalescent COVID-19. The CDR3 runs from the conserved cysteine through the conserved F or W. The D gene is left open where the match is weak. A clone size is listed for some rows: how often the clone was seen (once, few, many), or a class if it is expanded.

j_gene: TRBJ1-2; v_gene: TRBV13; len: 15; abundance: once; d_gene: NA; CDR3aa: CASSSDGAHKMGYTF; CDR3nt: TGTGCCAGCAGCTCAGATGGGGCGCATAAAATGGGCTACACCTTC
j_gene: TRBJ2-3; v_gene: TRBV7-8; len: 16; abundance: NA; d_gene: NA; CDR3aa: CASSRLGGDRWDTQYF; CDR3nt: TGTGCCAGCAGCCGTCTCGGAGGGGATAGGTGGGATACGCAGTATTTT
j_gene: TRBJ1-4; v_gene: TRBV28; len: 15; abundance: NA; d_gene: TRBD1; CDR3aa: CASSLRVTGGEKLFF; CDR3nt: TGTGCCAGCAGTTTACGGGTGACAGGGGGTGAAAAACTGTTTTTT
j_gene: TRBJ2-7; v_gene: TRBV5-5; len: 12; abundance: few; d_gene: NA; CDR3aa: CASSLWGGEEYF; CDR3nt: TGTGCCAGCAGCTTGTGGGGTGGGGAGGAGTACTTC
j_gene: TRBJ1-5; v_gene: TRBV6-5; len: 14; abundance: NA; d_gene: TRBD1; CDR3aa: CASSYQGVNQPQHF; CDR3nt: TGTGCCAGCAGTTACCAGGGGGTTAATCAGCCCCAGCATTTT
j_gene: TRBJ1-6; v_gene: TRBV4-3; len: 15; abundance: NA; d_gene: TRBD1; CDR3aa: CASSQDHRGGSPLHF; CDR3nt: TGCGCCAGCAGCCAAGATCACAGGGGCGGATCACCCCTCCACTTT
j_gene: TRBJ1-6; v_gene: TRBV11-2; len: 16; abundance: few; d_gene: TRBD1; CDR3aa: CASSLAGTGEISPLHF; CDR3nt: TGTGCCAGCAGCTTAGCCGGGACAGGGGAAATCTCACCCCTCCACTTT
j_gene: TRBJ2-3; v_gene: TRBV5-1; len: 14; abundance: few; d_gene: TRBD1; CDR3aa: CASSPGGGTDTQYF; CDR3nt: TGCGCCAGCAGCCCAGGGGGCGGCACAGATACGCAGTATTTT
j_gene: TRBJ2-5; v_gene: TRBV9; len: 15; abundance: NA; d_gene: NA; CDR3aa: CASSARQGGMETQYF; CDR3nt: TGTGCCAGCAGCGCCCGACAGGGAGGAATGGAGACCCAGTACTTC
j_gene: TRBJ1-1; v_gene: TRBV14; len: 13; abundance: NA; d_gene: NA; CDR3aa: CASSRPGGAEAFF; CDR3nt: TGTGCCAGCAGCCGACCAGGAGGGGCTGAAGCTTTCTTT
j_gene: TRBJ1-2; v_gene: TRBV19; len: 14; abundance: NA; d_gene: NA; CDR3aa: CASSIDNTFYGYTF; CDR3nt: TGTGCCAGTAGTATAGATAACACCTTCTATGGCTACACCTTC
j_gene: TRBJ1-1; v_gene: TRBV6-1; len: 12; abundance: NA; d_gene: NA; CDR3aa: CASSDPQGAAFF; CDR3nt: TGTGCCAGCAGTGACCCTCAGGGCGCGGCTTTCTTT
j_gene: TRBJ2-7; v_gene: TRBV30; len: 16; abundance: NA; d_gene: NA; CDR3aa: CAWSSPGTRSSYEQYF; CDR3nt: TGTGCCTGGAGTTCCCCCGGGACACGGAGCTCCTACGAGCAGTACTTC
j_gene: TRBJ2-5; v_gene: TRBV25-1; len: 13; abundance: NA; d_gene: NA; CDR3aa: CASSSGGQETQYF; CDR3nt: TGTGCCAGCAGTTCGGGCGGGCAAGAGACCCAGTACTTC
j_gene: TRBJ1-1; v_gene: TRBV5-1; len: 13; abundance: NA; d_gene: TRBD1; CDR3aa: CASSFNHRGEAFF; CDR3nt: TGCGCCAGCAGCTTCAACCACAGGGGGGAAGCTTTCTTT
j_gene: TRBJ2-6; v_gene: TRBV11-2; len: 16; abundance: NA; d_gene: NA; CDR3aa: CASNDRSNSGANVLTF; CDR3nt: TGTGCCAGCAACGACAGGTCAAACTCTGGGGCCAACGTCCTGACTTTC
j_gene: TRBJ2-3; v_gene: TRBV5-1; len: 16; abundance: NA; d_gene: TRBD1; CDR3aa: CASSPTRQGLADTQYF; CDR3nt: TGCGCCAGCAGCCCCACCCGACAGGGTTTAGCAGATACGCAGTATTTT
j_gene: TRBJ1-6; v_gene: TRBV18; len: 19; abundance: once; d_gene: NA; CDR3aa: CASSPTGGFELSYNSPLHF; CDR3nt: TGTGCCAGCTCACCAACCGGGGGGTTTGAGCTCTCCTATAATTCACCCCTCCACTTT
j_gene: TRBJ2-3; v_gene: TRBV6-2/TRBV6-3; len: 16; abundance: NA; d_gene: TRBD2; CDR3aa: CASSADSGGFPDTQYF; CDR3nt: TGTGCCAGCAGCGCCGATAGCGGGGGGTTCCCAGATACGCAGTATTTT
j_gene: TRBJ2-3; v_gene: TRBV30; len: 13; abundance: NA; d_gene: TRBD1; CDR3aa: CAWSTGGADTQYF; CDR3nt: TGTGCCTGGAGCACAGGGGGCGCAGATACGCAGTATTTT
j_gene: TRBJ2-7; v_gene: TRBV7-9; len: 15; abundance: NA; d_gene: NA; CDR3aa: CASSYVAEGSYEQYF; CDR3nt: TGTGCCAGCAGCTACGTGGCGGAGGGATCCTACGAGCAGTACTTC
j_gene: TRBJ1-2; v_gene: TRBV4-1; len: 14; abundance: few; d_gene: TRBD1; CDR3aa: CASSLGTGNYGYTF; CDR3nt: TGCGCCAGCAGCCTAGGGACAGGGAACTATGGCTACACCTTC